Detailed here is one T cell receptor (beta chain). Antigen specificity is unknown. Germline loops: CDR1 SGHRS, CDR2 YFSETQ. The CDR3 contains 17 residues. Trimming cost V 0 bases and J 4 bases; bases outside gene matches: 8. The sample is drawn from a study of post-analysis software for immune sequencing data. Study as a whole: Included courses were relapsing-remitting and secondary progressive multiple sclerosis; progressive-relapsing multiple sclerosis was also included.

The TCR beta cDNA libraries contained unique molecular identifiers. Researchers reported some 500,000 cDNA molecules coming from approximately 1 to 10 million T cells. Each CDR3 protein is one row after TCRdb ran MiXCR on the PCR reads. The sample comprises about 810,000 distinct CDR3 sequences, approximately 53% of which are singletons, and approximately 4.5% rests with the top ten. Study-level findings and limits: With TRBV5-6, TRBV5-1 and TRBV20-1 included, roughly five TRBV segments were more frequent in patients than in controls. Controls had significantly higher normalized Chao1 diversity than multiple sclerosis patients. F measure showed strong co-clustering of same-batch samples.

Material: blood. The rearrangement joins TRBV5-1 to TRBJ2-1, with 9 bases that match TRBD2. This receptor was obtained from a girl between 5 and 17 years old with multiple sclerosis. The CDR3 bases are TGCGCCAGCAGCTTGGGTCTAGCGGGGATTCCATACAATGAGCAGTTCTTC. This encodes CASSLGLAGIPYNEQFF.